Below are 8 T cell receptor beta chains sequenced from a single sample in a study of blood T cell repertoires in COVID-19. Measured with immunoSEQ multiplex PCR; TCRdb has only the in-frame clones, and not every one. The sample records 200,000 to 250,000 clones, roughly nine tenths being singletons. Material: PBMCs or T cells enriched from blood (not recorded which). Receptor source: a woman in her forties or fifties in a cohort exposed to, infected with or recovered from COVID-19 (not recorded which).

The chain combines TRBV4-3 with TRBJ1-1; 9 bases map to TRBD1. The CDR3 has 15 residues. Germline V lookup: CDR1 LGHNA, CDR2 YSLEER. Germline trimming cut 4 bases from V and 5 bases from J; bases unmatched to any gene: 8. CDR3 coding DNA: TGCGCCAGCAGCCCGGGGACAGGGACGAGGACTGAAGCTTTCTTT. This encodes CASSPGTGTRTEAFF.

This chain uses TRBV28 with TRBJ1-2; D not certain. In germline, CDR1 is MDHEN, CDR2 SYDVKM. Trimming removed 5 bases at V and 8 bases at J, with 15 bases between. This CDR3 comprises 13 residues. For the CDR3, the DNA is TGTGCCAGCAGTCCTCCCGGGTATGAAGGCTACACCTTC. Protein product: CASSPPGYEGYTF.

V usage is TRBV9 and J usage is TRBJ2-7, with TRBD1 matching over 9 bases. Germline-derived CDR1 and CDR2 are SGDLS and YYNGEE. The CDR3 length is 14 residues. With V trimmed by 4 bases and J by 4 bases, 6 bases remained unmatched. The CDR3 loop is CASSTGQGFYEQYF. The CDR3 DNA reads TGTGCCAGCAGCACCGGACAGGGGTTTTACGAGCAGTACTTC. Using reference TRBV9 and TRBJ2-7 for the parts outside the CDR3, the full variable domain is DSGVTQTPKHLITATGQRVTLRCSPRSGDLSVYWYQQSLDQGLQFLIQYYNGEERAKGNILERFSAQQFPDLHSELNLSSLELGDSALYFCASSTGQGFYEQYFGPGTRLTVT.

The chain carries TRBV6-5 and TRBJ1-3, with D perhaps TRBD1 (5 bases). The CDR3 runs 14 residues. Per germline, CDR1 MNHEY and CDR2 SVGAGI. The V and J ends lost 2 bases and 0 bases respectively, with 5 bases between them. In DNA, the CDR3 is TGTGCCAGCAGTTACGACAGCTCTGGAAACACCATATATTTT. Translation: CASSYDSSGNTIYF.

This clone was observed a single time. The chain links TRBV20-1 to TRBJ2-3, with TRBD2 identical over 8 bases. The trim removed 3 bases at V and 6 bases at J, leaving 5 bases unmatched. The CDR3 consists of 13 residues. Looked up from germline, CDR1 is DFQATT and CDR2 is SNEGSKA (reference sequence). As DNA, the CDR3 is TGCAGTGCTAGTCCAGCGGGGGCGGATACGCAGTATTTT. Translated: CSASPAGADTQYF.

For the CDR3, the DNA is TGTGCCAGCAGCTTGGACAGAAGAGACAATTCACCCCTCCACTTT. Its protein product is CASSLDRRDNSPLHF. V and J are TRBV7-2 and TRBJ1-6, with a tentative D call TRBD1 (6 bases). The CDR3 contains 15 residues. The V end lost 3 bases, the J end lost 7 bases, and 13 bases lay between the germline ends. From germline, CDR1 is SGHTA and CDR2 FQGNSA.

To note about this clone: This CDR3 is also generated by other DNA sequences in the sample. The chain uses TRBV10-3 and TRBJ1-4, with a possible D match to TRBD1 (5 bases). The V end was cut by 0 bases, the J end by 3 bases, with 8 bases between. The CDR3 loop spans 15 amino acids. Germline V gene lookup returns CDR1 ENHRY and CDR2 SYGVKD. The CDR3 is CAISESGGANEKLFF. CDR3 in DNA: TGTGCCATCAGTGAGTCCGGGGGAGCTAATGAAAAACTGTTTTTT.

The chain has TRBV18 and TRBJ2-1; TRBD2 agrees at 9 bases. This CDR3 spans 17 amino acids. V lost 2 bases and J lost 3; bases outside the gene matches: 8. Per the germline V gene, CDR1 is KGHSH and CDR2 is LQKENI. The CDR3 region is CASSPVAGGLVYNEQFF. DNA for the CDR3: TGTGCCAGCTCACCAGTGGCGGGGGGGCTTGTCTACAATGAGCAGTTCTTC.